The rows below give T cell receptor beta chains drawn from one sample of a study of T cell repertoires in cytomegalovirus infection. TCRdb processed the reads anew with MiXCR; each CDR3 protein has one entry. This table holds some 940,000 distinct CDR3 sequences, 25% to 40% found once. These receptors have no identified antigens. The material sequenced was cultured CD8+ T cells from PBMCs, taken from culture after CMV antigen stimulation. The receptors were sampled from a human donor in good health (CMV status not recorded). Some clones in this sample may be carry-over from other donors' samples. CDR3s include the opening cysteine and the closing phenylalanine or tryptophan. D genes are given only for firm matches. Clone size is given for some rows only: seen once, a few or many times, or a class if the clone is expanded.

size,V,length,D,J,CDR3,DNA
-,TRBV24-1,16,-,TRBJ1-1,CATSDPLPTVNTEAFF,TGTGCCACCAGTGATCCTCTTCCGACCGTGAACACTGAAGCTTTCTTT
-,TRBV12-3/TRBV12-4,16,-,TRBJ1-5,CASSLTREMCNQPQHF,TGTGCCAGCAGTTTAACCCGTGAGATGTGCAATCAGCCCCAGCATTTT
many,TRBV7-8,16,TRBD1,TRBJ2-5,CASSGLGQGARETQYF,TGTGCCAGCAGCGGGCTTGGGCAGGGGGCGAGAGAGACCCAGTACTTC
-,TRBV27,14,-,TRBJ1-1,CASMPPGARTEAFF,TGTGCCAGCATGCCCCCGGGGGCACGGACTGAAGCTTTCTTT
-,TRBV7-9,14,-,TRBJ2-5,CASSAGASQETQYF,TGTGCCAGCAGCGCGGGTGCTTCCCAAGAGACCCAGTACTTC
few,TRBV4-1,14,-,TRBJ1-2,CASSHPGHPGGYTF,TGCGCCAGCAGCCACCCGGGCCACCCGGGAGGCTACACCTTC
many,TRBV7-2,16,-,TRBJ2-1,CASILSPGLGYNEQFF,TGTGCCAGCATCCTAAGCCCGGGCCTGGGATACAATGAGCAGTTCTTC
once,TRBV23-1,18,-,TRBJ2-3,CASSQSRNGVKRVDTQYF,TGCGCCAGCAGTCAATCCCGGAACGGGGTTAAGAGGGTGGATACGCAGTATTTT
-,TRBV2,14,-,TRBJ2-7,CASSEEFGGYEQYF,TGTGCCAGCAGTGAGGAGTTCGGGGGTTACGAGCAGTACTTC
-,TRBV7-6,15,-,TRBJ1-6,CASGGVGSYNSPLHF,TGTGCTTCGGGCGGGGTAGGCTCCTATAATTCACCCCTCCACTTT
few,TRBV6-2/TRBV6-3,11,-,TRBJ2-1,CATWGGAEQFF,TGTGCCACCTGGGGGGGGGCTGAGCAGTTCTTC
-,TRBV29-1,16,TRBD1,TRBJ2-2,CSVTLLTGGNTGELFF,TGCAGCGTAACCCTTTTGACAGGGGGTAACACCGGGGAGCTGTTTTTT
-,TRBV5-5,12,TRBD1,TRBJ2-7,CASTWTGREQYF,TGTGCCAGCACCTGGACAGGGAGAGAGCAGTACTTC
few,TRBV12-5,20,-,TRBJ2-3,CASGLFYGSVFDEIPDTQYF,TGTGCTAGTGGTTTGTTTTATGGTAGCGTGTTCGACGAGATCCCGGATACGCAGTATTTT
-,TRBV7-2,17,TRBD2,TRBJ2-1,CASSPAGQRGYYNEQFF,TGTGCCAGCAGCCCCGCCGGCCAGCGGGGGTACTACAATGAGCAGTTCTTC
many,TRBV7-2,13,TRBD1,TRBJ1-1,CASSSRGGTEAFF,TGTGCCAGCAGCTCCAGGGGGGGCACTGAAGCTTTCTTT
few,TRBV20-1,13,TRBD1,TRBJ2-1,CSARGQGYNEQFF,TGCAGTGCTAGGGGACAGGGCTACAATGAGCAGTTCTTC
few,TRBV20-1,15,-,TRBJ2-4,CSAREQGLTKNIQYF,TGCAGTGCTAGAGAACAGGGTTTAACCAAAAACATTCAGTACTTC
-,TRBV10-3,12,-,TRBJ2-5,CAISEGEETQYF,TGTGCCATCAGTGAAGGGGAAGAGACCCAGTACTTC
-,TRBV27,13,TRBD1,TRBJ2-3,CASSGQGADTQFF,TGTGCCAGCAGTGGCCAGGGGGCAGATACGCAGTTTTTT
-,TRBV24-1,16,-,TRBJ1-5,CATVRGVDESNQPQHF,TGTGCCACCGTCAGGGGAGTTGATGAAAGCAATCAGCCCCAGCATTTT
many,TRBV7-8,16,-,TRBJ2-1,CASSLEAESSYNEQFF,TGTGCCAGCAGCTTAGAAGCAGAGAGCTCCTACAATGAGCAGTTCTTC
few,TRBV5-4,14,-,TRBJ1-1,CASSLRGARFEAFF,TGTGCCAGCAGCTTGCGGGGGGCGCGATTTGAAGCTTTCTTT
-,TRBV6-1,15,TRBD1,TRBJ1-5,CASTDWTGAGQPQHF,TGTGCCAGCACCGATTGGACAGGGGCAGGTCAGCCCCAGCATTTT
-,TRBV7-9,16,-,TRBJ2-1,CASRPRGQSSYNEQFF,TGTGCCAGCCGCCCCCGGGGCCAGTCCTCCTACAATGAGCAGTTCTTC
-,TRBV4-1,13,-,TRBJ2-7,CASSQDWAYEQYF,TGTGCCAGCAGCCAAGATTGGGCCTACGAGCAGTACTTC
-,TRBV7-9,18,-,TRBJ2-6,CASSLSHPFSSGANVLTF,TGTGCCAGCAGCCTTTCCCACCCTTTTAGCTCTGGGGCCAACGTCCTGACTTTC
-,TRBV27,18,-,TRBJ1-3,CASSLTFMDGGSGNTIYF,TGTGCCAGCAGCCTAACATTTATGGACGGAGGCTCTGGAAACACCATATATTTT
-,TRBV4-1,15,-,TRBJ2-4,CASSLGPAAKNIQYF,TGCGCCAGCAGCTTGGGGCCCGCGGCCAAAAACATTCAGTACTTC
-,TRBV27,16,TRBD1,TRBJ2-1,CASSFLGTGGRNEQFF,TGTGCCAGCAGCTTCCTCGGGACAGGCGGACGCAATGAGCAGTTCTTC
-,TRBV28,20,TRBD1,TRBJ1-1,CASSLSSRDRGYWGNTEAFF,TGTGCCAGCAGTTTATCCTCTCGGGACAGGGGATACTGGGGAAACACTGAAGCTTTCTTT
few,TRBV2,18,-,TRBJ2-1,CASSGYGRDSSYYNEQFF,TGTGCCAGCAGTGGGTATGGCAGAGACTCGTCTTATTACAATGAGCAGTTCTTC
few,TRBV7-3,15,-,TRBJ2-1,CASSTVGAPYNEQFF,TGTGCCAGCAGCACCGTGGGGGCCCCCTACAATGAGCAGTTCTTC
few,TRBV15,15,-,TRBJ1-5,CATSVSLSGNQPQHF,TGTGCCACCAGCGTAAGTTTGAGCGGCAATCAGCCCCAGCATTTT
many,TRBV7-8,20,TRBD1,TRBJ2-1,CASSSYDPGQGMSSYNEQFF,TGTGCCAGCAGCTCCTACGATCCGGGACAGGGGATGAGCTCCTACAATGAGCAGTTCTTC
few,TRBV6-2/TRBV6-3,15,-,TRBJ2-5,CASSFPRGRQETQYF,TGTGCCAGCAGTTTCCCCAGGGGCCGACAAGAGACCCAGTACTTC
-,TRBV4-3,17,-,TRBJ2-1,CASSQDSRDPPYNEQFF,TGCGCCAGCAGCCAAGATAGTCGGGACCCCCCCTACAATGAGCAGTTCTTC
few,TRBV29-1,11,-,TRBJ1-1,CSVEGLGEAFF,TGCAGCGTTGAAGGTTTGGGAGAAGCTTTCTTT
-,TRBV7-6,13,-,TRBJ1-3,CARGQTRRNTIYF,TGTGCCCGGGGGCAGACTCGTAGAAACACCATATATTTT
many,TRBV7-2,15,TRBD2,TRBJ2-3,CASSLTSGVADTQYF,TGTGCCAGCAGCCTTACTAGCGGGGTCGCTGATACGCAGTATTTT
-,TRBV9,15,-,TRBJ2-6,CASSVVGSGANVLTF,TGTGCCAGCAGCGTAGTGGGTTCCGGGGCCAACGTCCTGACTTTC
many,TRBV11-1,14,-,TRBJ2-4,CASSLPDSSATQYF,TGTGCCAGCAGCTTACCGGACAGCTCTGCCACCCAGTACTTC
few,TRBV4-3,15,-,TRBJ2-3,CASSQDGPAADTQYF,TGCGCCAGCAGCCAAGATGGGCCGGCGGCAGATACGCAGTATTTT
-,TRBV7-9,16,TRBD1,TRBJ2-1,CASSSDDRGLGNEQFF,TGTGCCAGCAGCTCAGACGACAGGGGGCTGGGCAATGAGCAGTTCTTC
-,TRBV12-3/TRBV12-4,15,TRBD2,TRBJ2-1,CASSRLAGGGNEQFF,TGTGCCAGCAGTAGATTAGCGGGGGGAGGGAATGAGCAGTTCTTC
-,TRBV6-5,19,-,TRBJ2-2,CASNTKAWQGSTNTGELFF,TGTGCCAGCAACACCAAAGCATGGCAGGGGAGTACCAACACCGGGGAGCTGTTTTTT
few,TRBV20-1,13,TRBD2,TRBJ2-1,CSAIARGDNEQFF,TGCAGTGCTATTGCCCGGGGGGACAATGAGCAGTTCTTC
many,TRBV12-3/TRBV12-4,12,-,TRBJ1-5,CASSPGRLPQHF,TGTGCCAGCAGCCCGGGCCGCCTACCCCAGCATTTT
many,TRBV4-1,15,TRBD2,TRBJ2-1,CASSPRGANYNEQFF,TGCGCCAGCAGCCCGCGGGGGGCTAACTACAATGAGCAGTTCTTC